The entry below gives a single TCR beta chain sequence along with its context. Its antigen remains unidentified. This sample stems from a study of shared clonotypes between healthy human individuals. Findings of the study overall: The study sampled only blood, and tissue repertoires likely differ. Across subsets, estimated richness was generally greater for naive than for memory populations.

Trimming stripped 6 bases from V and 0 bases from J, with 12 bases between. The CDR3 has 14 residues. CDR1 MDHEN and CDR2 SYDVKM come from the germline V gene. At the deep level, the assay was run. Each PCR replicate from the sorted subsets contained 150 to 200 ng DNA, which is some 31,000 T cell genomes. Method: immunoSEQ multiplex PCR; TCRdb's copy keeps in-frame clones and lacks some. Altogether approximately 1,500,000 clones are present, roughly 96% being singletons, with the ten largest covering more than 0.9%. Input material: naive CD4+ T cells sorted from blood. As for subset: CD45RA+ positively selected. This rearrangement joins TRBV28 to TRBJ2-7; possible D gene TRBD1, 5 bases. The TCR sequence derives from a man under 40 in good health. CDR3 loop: CASSSHRYSYEQYF. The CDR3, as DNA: TGTGCCAGCAGCTCTCACAGGTACTCCTACGAGCAGTACTTC.